This T cell receptor (beta chain) was observed in a study of T-cell memory formation after mild COVID-19. This clonotype was observed a few times. The target antigen is unknown. CDR1 MNHNS and CDR2 SASEGT come from the germline V gene. V trimming: 6 bases; J trimming: 2 bases; junction bases outside the gene matches: 4. This CDR3 spans 14 amino acids. Study results and limitations: Clones that contracted from day 15 to 85 were balanced CD4/CD8, while later expanders leaned CD4+. Memory sampled before infection contained some responding clones, suggesting cross-reactive memory joined. Second-wave clones with a day 37 peak had unconfirmed SARS-CoV-2 specificity.

Using constant-segment primers, 5'RACE produced TCR alpha and TCR beta cDNA libraries carrying sample barcodes and UMIs. TCRdb reanalysed the 5' RACE reads using MiXCR and keeps one entry per CDR3 protein. Seen here are about 470,000 distinct CDR3 sequences, 20% to 30% observed once, and the top ten hold roughly an eighth. Material for sequencing was PBMCs or a T cell subset sorted from them (not recorded which). This TCR derives from an adult woman who had mild COVID-19 (a few samples of this study predate the infection). Cell type and time point are not known. This chain links TRBV6-1 with TRBJ2-7; 10 positions match TRBD2. CDR3 in DNA: TGTGCCAGCAGGTGGACTAGCGGAACCTACGAGCAGTACTTC. Translated, it gives CASRWTSGTYEQYF.